Given below is one TCR beta chain in context. Produced via immunoSEQ multiplex PCR; TCRdb's table is partial and in-frame only. The sample has some 140,000 clones, around 83% seen once. CDR1 is SGHAT, CDR2 FQNNGV, per germline. The V end was cut by 2 bases, the J end by 6 bases, with 8 bases between. The CDR3 length is 13 residues. The data derive from a study of blood T cell repertoires in COVID-19. On the study more broadly: COVID-19 samples collected from the United States, Italy and Spain covered acute and convalescent phases.

The source is a woman aged 60 to 75 with COVID-19, enrolled during active disease. The gene calls are TRBV11-2 and TRBJ2-1; tentative D call: TRBD1 (6 bases). Sequencing was done on a sample of peripheral blood. CDR3 DNA sequence: TGTGCCAGCAGCTTATACAGGGTCAATGAGCAGTTCTTC. It is translated as CASSLYRVNEQFF. The full variable domain, its missing parts supplied by reference TRBV11-2 and TRBJ2-1, is EAGVAQSPRYKIIEKRQSVAFWCNPISGHATLYWYQQILGQGPKLLIQFQNNGVVDDSQLPKDRFSAERLKGVDSTLKIQPAKLEDSAVYLCASSLYRVNEQFFGPGTRLTVL.